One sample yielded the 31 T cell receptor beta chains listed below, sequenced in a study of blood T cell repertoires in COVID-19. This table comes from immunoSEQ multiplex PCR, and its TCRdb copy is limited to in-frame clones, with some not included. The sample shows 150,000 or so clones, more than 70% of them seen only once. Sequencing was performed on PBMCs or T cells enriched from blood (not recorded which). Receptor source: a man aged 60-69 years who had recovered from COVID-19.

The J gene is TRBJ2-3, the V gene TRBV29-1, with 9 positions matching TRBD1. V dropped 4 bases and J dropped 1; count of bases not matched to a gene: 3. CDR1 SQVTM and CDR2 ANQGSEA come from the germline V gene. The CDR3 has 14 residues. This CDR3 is CSVGGTGRTDTQYF. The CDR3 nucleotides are TGCAGCGTTGGAGGGACAGGGCGCACAGATACGCAGTATTTT.

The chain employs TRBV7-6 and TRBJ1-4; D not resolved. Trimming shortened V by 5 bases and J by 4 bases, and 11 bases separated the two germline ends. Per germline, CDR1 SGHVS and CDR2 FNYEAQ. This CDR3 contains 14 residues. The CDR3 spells CASSPEQFNEKLFF. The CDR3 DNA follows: TGTGCCAGCAGCCCGGAACAGTTTAATGAAAAACTGTTTTTT.

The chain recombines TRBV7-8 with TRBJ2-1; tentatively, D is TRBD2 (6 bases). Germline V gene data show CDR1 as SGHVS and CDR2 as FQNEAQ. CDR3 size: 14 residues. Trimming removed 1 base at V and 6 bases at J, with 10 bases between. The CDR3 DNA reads TGTGCCAGCAGCTTAGGGTGGCGGGGCAATGAGCAGTTCTTC. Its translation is CASSLGWRGNEQFF.

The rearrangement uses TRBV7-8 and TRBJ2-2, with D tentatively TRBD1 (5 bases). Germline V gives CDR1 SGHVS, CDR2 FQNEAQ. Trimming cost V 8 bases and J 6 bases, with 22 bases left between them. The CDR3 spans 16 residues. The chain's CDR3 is CASRSNLRGFAGELFF. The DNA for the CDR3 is TGTGCCAGCCGTTCCAATTTAAGGGGTTTCGCCGGGGAGCTGTTTTTT.

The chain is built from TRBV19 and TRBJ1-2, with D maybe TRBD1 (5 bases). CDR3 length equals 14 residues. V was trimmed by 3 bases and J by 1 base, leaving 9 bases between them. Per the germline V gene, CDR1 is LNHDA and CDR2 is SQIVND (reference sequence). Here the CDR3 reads CASSMTEINYGYTF. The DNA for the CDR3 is TGTGCCAGTAGTATGACAGAAATTAACTATGGCTACACCTTC.

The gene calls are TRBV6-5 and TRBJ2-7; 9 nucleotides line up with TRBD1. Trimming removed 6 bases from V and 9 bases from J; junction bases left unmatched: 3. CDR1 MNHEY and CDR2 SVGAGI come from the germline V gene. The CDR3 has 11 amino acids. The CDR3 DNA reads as TGTGCCAGCAGAAAGGGACAGGGGCAGTACTTC. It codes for CASRKGQGQYF.

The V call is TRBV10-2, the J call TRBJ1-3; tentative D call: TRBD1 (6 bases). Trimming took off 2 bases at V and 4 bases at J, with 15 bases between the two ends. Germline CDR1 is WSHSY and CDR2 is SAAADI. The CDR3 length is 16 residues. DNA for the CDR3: TGCGCCAGCAGTGAGGGGACACTGGCGGTCGGAAACACCATATATTTT. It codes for CASSEGTLAVGNTIYF.

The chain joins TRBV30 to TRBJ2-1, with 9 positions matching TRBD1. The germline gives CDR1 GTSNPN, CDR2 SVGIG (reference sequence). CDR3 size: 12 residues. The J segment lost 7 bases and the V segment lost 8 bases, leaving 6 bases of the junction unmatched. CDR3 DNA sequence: TGTGCCCAAGGGGACAGGGTGAATGAGCAGTTCTTC. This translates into CAQGDRVNEQFF.

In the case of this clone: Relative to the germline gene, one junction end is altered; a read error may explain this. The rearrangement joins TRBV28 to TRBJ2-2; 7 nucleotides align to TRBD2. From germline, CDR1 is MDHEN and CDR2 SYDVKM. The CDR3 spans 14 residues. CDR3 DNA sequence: TGTGCCAGCAGTTTAAGCGGGAACGCCGGGGAGCTGTTTTTT. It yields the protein CASSLSGNAGELFF.

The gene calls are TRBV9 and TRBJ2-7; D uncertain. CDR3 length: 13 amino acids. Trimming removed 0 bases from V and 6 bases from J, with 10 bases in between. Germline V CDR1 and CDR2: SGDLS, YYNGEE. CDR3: CASSVVETGEQYF. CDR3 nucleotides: TGTGCCAGCAGCGTAGTTGAGACGGGCGAGCAGTACTTC.

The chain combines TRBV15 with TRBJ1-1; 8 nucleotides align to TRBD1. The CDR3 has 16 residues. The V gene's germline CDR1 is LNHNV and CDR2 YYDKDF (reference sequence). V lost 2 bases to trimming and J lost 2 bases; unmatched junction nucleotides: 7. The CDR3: CATSRLWTGKNTEAFF. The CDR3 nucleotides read TGTGCCACCAGCAGACTATGGACAGGGAAAAACACTGAAGCTTTCTTT.

The DNA for the CDR3 is TGCAGCGTCGTAGCGGGAGCTGGTACAGATACGCAGTATTTT. Translated: CSVVAGAGTDTQYF. V usage is TRBV29-1 and J usage is TRBJ2-3; 9 bases match TRBD2. This CDR3 is built from 14 residues. Germline V gene data show CDR1 as SQVTM and CDR2 as ANQGSEA. Unmatched junction bases numbered 7, after V lost 6 bases and J lost 3 bases.

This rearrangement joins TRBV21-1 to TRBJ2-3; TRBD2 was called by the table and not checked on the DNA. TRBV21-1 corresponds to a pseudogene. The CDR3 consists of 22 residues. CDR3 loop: CASKKGPSEYKRYTDTADTQYF. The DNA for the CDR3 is TGTGCCAGCAAAAAAGGGCCTAGCGAATACAAACGATACACAGATACGGCAGATACGCAGTATTTT.

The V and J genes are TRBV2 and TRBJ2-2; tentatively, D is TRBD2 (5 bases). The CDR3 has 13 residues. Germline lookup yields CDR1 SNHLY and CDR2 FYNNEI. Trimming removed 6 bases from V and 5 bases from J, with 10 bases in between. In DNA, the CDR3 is TGTGCCAGCAGGCGGGTTTCGACCGGGGAGCTGTTTTTT. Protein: CASRRVSTGELFF. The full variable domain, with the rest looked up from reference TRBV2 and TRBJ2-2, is EPEVTQTPSHQVTQMGQEVILRCVPISNHLYFYWYRQILGQKVEFLVSFYNNEISEKSEIFDDQFSVERPDGSNFTLKIRSTKLEDSAMYFCASRRVSTGELFFGEGSRLTVL.

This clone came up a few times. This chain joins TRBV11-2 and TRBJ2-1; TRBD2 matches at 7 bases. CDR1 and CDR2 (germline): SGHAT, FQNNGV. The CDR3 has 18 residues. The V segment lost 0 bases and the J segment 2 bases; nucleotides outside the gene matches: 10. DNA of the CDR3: TGTGCCAGCAGCTTAGAATCCGGACTAGGAGTGGCCTACAATGAGCAGTTCTTC. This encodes CASSLESGLGVAYNEQFF.

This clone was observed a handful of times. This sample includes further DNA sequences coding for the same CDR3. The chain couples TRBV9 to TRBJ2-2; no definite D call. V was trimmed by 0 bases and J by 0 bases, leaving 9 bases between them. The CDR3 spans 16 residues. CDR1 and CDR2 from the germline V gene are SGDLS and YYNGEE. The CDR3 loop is CASSVGASPNTGELFF. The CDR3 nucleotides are TGTGCCAGCAGCGTAGGGGCCAGCCCGAACACCGGGGAGCTGTTTTTT.

The chain's CDR3 is CAWSLTGARSPLHF. The CDR3 nucleotides read TGTGCCTGGAGTTTGACAGGGGCGCGATCACCCCTCCACTTT. The genes are TRBV30 and TRBJ1-6, with 8 nucleotides matching TRBD1. V was pared by 2 bases and J by 10 bases, with 7 bases of the junction left unmatched. Germline V gene data show CDR1 as GTSNPN and CDR2 as SVGIG (reference sequence). This CDR3 spans 14 amino acids.

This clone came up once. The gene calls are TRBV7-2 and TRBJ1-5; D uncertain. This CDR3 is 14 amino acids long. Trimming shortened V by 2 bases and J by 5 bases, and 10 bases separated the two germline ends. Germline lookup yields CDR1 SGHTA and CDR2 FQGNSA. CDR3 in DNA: TGTGCCAGCAGCTTAAATCCGGGAGATCAGCCCCAGCATTTT. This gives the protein CASSLNPGDQPQHF.

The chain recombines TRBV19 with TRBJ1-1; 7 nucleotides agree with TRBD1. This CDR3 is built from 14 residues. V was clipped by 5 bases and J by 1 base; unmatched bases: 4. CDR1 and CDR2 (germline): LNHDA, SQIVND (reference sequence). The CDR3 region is CASSDREENTEAFF. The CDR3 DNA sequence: TGTGCCAGTAGTGACAGGGAGGAGAACACTGAAGCTTTCTTT.

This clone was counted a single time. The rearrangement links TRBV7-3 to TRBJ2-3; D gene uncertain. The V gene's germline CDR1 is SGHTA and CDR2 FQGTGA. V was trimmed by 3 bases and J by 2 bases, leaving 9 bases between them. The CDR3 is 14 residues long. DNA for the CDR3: TGTGCCAGCAGCTTGGCCGGGTTCACAGATACGCAGTATTTT. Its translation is CASSLAGFTDTQYF.

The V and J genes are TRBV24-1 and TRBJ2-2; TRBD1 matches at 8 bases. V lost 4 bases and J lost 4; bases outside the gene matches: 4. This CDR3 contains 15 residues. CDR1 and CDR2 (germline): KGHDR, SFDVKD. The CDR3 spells CATSERTGITGELFF. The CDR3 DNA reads TGTGCCACCAGTGAGCGGACAGGGATCACCGGGGAGCTGTTTTTT.

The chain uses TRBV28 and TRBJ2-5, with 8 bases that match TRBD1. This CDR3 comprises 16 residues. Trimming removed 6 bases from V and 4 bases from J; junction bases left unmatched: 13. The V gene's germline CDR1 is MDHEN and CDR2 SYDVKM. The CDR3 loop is CASSPGGGTGIETQYF. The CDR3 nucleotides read TGTGCCAGCAGCCCAGGTGGCGGGACAGGTATAGAGACCCAGTACTTC.

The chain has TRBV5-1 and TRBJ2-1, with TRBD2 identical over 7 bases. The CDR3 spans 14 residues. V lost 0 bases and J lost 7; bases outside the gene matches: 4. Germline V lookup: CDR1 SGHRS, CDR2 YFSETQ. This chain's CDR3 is CASSLAGGLNEQFF. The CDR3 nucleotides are TGCGCCAGCAGCTTGGCGGGGGGACTGAATGAGCAGTTCTTC.

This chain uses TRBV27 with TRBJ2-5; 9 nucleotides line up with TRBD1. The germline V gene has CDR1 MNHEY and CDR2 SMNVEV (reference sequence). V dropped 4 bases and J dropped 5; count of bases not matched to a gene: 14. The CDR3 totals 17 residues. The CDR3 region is CASSSPSGQGSGETQYF. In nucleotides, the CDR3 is TGTGCCAGCAGTTCCCCATCGGGACAGGGATCAGGGGAGACCCAGTACTTC.

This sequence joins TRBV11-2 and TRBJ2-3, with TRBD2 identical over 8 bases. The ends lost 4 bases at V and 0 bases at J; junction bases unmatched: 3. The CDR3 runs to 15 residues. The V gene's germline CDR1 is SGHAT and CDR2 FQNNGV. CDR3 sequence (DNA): TGTGCCAGCAGCTATGCGGGAGGCAGCACAGATACGCAGTATTTT. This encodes CASSYAGGSTDTQYF.

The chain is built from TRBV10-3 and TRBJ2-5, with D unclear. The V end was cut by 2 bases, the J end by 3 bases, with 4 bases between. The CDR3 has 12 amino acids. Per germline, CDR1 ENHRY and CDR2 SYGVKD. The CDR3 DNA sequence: TGTGCCATCAGTGAGGTAAAAGAGACCCAGTACTTC. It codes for CAISEVKETQYF.

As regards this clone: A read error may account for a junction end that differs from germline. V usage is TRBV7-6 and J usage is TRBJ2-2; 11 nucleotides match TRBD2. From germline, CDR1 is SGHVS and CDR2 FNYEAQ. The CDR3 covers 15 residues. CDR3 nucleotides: TGTGCCAGCAGCATAGCGGGGGGGGCCACCGGGGAGCTGTTTTTT. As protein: CASSIAGGATGELFF.

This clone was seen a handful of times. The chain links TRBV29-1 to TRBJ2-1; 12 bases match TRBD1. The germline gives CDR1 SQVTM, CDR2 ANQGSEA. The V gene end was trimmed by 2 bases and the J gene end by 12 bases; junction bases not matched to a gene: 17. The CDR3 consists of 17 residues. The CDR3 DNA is TGCAGCGTTGAACTCTTCTCGGGGACAGGGGGCCTTGGGAGGCAGTTCTTC. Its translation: CSVELFSGTGGLGRQFF.

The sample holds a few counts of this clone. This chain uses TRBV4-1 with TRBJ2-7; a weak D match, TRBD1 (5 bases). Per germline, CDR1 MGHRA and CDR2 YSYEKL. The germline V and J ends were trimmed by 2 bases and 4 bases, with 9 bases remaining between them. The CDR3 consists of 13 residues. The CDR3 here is CASSQKDSYEQYF. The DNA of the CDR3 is TGCGCCAGCAGCCAAAAAGACAGTTACGAGCAGTACTTC.

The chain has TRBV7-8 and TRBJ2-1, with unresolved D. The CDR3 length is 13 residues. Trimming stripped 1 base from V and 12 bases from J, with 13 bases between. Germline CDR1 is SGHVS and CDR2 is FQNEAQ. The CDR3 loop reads CASSLVRVGGQFF. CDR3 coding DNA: TGTGCCAGCAGCTTAGTTCGAGTAGGCGGGCAGTTCTTC.

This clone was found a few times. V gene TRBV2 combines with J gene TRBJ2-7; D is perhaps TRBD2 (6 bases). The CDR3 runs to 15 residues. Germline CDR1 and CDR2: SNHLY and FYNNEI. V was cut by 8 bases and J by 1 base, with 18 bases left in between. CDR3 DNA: TGTGCCAGCTCACGGGGGAGATTAGTTTCCTACGAGCAGTACTTC. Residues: CASSRGRLVSYEQYF.